The entry below gives a single T cell receptor beta chain sequence along with its context. Trimming left V 0 bases short and J 4 bases short, with 15 bases between. Looked up from germline, CDR1 is MNHNS and CDR2 is SASEGT. This CDR3 contains 16 residues. Using immunoSEQ multiplex PCR, the repertoire was profiled, and TCRdb retains in-frame clones only, with some absent. The table shows tens of thousands of clones, with 85% to 95% occurring only once. This sample is part of a study of blood T cell repertoires in COVID-19. Study summary: There were acute and convalescent COVID-19 samples, and they came from the United States, Italy and Spain. T cells, B-cell-depleted T cells, or PBMCs provided the cDNA or gDNA that served as material.

This chain uses TRBV6-1 with TRBJ1-2, with TRBD1 as a possible D gene (5 bases). The sequenced material came from peripheral blood. The receptor was isolated from a woman aged 55-70 years with active COVID-19. CDR3: CASSEAHHRSFYGYTF. CDR3 DNA: TGTGCCAGCAGTGAAGCGCACCACAGGAGCTTCTATGGCTACACCTTC.